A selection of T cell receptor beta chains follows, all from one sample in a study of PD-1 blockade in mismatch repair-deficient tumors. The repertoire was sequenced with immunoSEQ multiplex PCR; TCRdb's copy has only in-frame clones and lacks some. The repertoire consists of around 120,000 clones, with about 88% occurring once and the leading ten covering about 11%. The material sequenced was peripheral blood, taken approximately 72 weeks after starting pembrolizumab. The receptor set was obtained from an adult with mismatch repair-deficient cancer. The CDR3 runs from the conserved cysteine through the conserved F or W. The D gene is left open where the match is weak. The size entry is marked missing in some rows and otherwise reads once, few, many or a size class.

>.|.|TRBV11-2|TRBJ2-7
TGTGCCAGCAGCTTAGTGGTAGAGCAGTACTTC
CASSLVVEQYF
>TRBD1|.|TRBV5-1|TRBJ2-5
TGCGCCAGCAGCTTACAGGGGGCGCGGGAGACCCAGTACTTC
CASSLQGARETQYF
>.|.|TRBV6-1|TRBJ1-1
TGTGCCAGCAGTGAATGGGGGTATGGGAACACTGAAGCTTTCTTT
CASSEWGYGNTEAFF
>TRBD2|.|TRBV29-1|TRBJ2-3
TGCAGCGTTGACGGGAGGGGAAGCACAGATACGCAGTATTTT
CSVDGRGSTDTQYF
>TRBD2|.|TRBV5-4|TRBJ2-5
TGTGCCAGCAGTCAGAGCGGGAGAGTCCAAGAGACCCAGTACTTC
CASSQSGRVQETQYF
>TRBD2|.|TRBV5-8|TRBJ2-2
TGTGCCAGCAACTCCGGGACTAGCGGGGCGAACACCGGGGAGCTGTTTTTT
CASNSGTSGANTGELFF
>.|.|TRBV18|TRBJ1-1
TGTGCCACCCAAGGTCTCTCCGGACCCGAAGCTTTCTTT
CATQGLSGPEAFF
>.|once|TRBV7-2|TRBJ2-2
TGTGCCAGCAGCTTAAGGACCGTATCCACCGGGGAGCTGTTTTTT
CASSLRTVSTGELFF
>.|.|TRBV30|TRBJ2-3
TGTGCCTGGAGTGTGGATAGCACAGATACGCAGTATTTT
CAWSVDSTDTQYF
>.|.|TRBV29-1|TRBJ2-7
TGCAGCGTATCACTAACAGGCTTAAAGCAGTACTTC
CSVSLTGLKQYF
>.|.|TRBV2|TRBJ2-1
TGTGCCAGCAGTGGAGAACAGGGTGGCTCCTACAATGAGCAGTTCTTC
CASSGEQGGSYNEQFF
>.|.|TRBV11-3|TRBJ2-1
TGTGCCAGCAGCCACCCGGGGAGAGTGTATGAGCAGTTCTTC
CASSHPGRVYEQFF
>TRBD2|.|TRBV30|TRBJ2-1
TGTGCCTGGAGTGCCAGACTAGCGGGAGGGGGGTACAATGAGCAGTTCTTC
CAWSARLAGGGYNEQFF
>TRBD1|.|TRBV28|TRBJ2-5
TGTGCCAGCAGTCTGAGGGCAGGGGGAGAGACCCAGTACTTC
CASSLRAGGETQYF
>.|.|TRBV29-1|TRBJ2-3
TGCAGCGTTCAGGACTCCCGCACAGATACGCAGTATTTT
CSVQDSRTDTQYF
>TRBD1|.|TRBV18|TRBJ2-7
TGTGCCAGCTCGTCGACGGGACAGGGGGCTGGCGAGCAGTACTTC
CASSSTGQGAGEQYF